These 20 T cell receptor beta chains share one sample of origin, sequenced in a study of T cells in tumors after PD-1 blockade. TCRdb's copy holds only in-frame clones and misses some; the assay was immunoSEQ multiplex PCR. Altogether about 21,000 clones are present, around 85% being singletons, with the ten largest covering approximately 24%. The sequencing here drew on PBMCs, taken after anti-PD-1 therapy. These receptors were taken from a human donor with advanced basal cell or squamous cell carcinoma (not recorded which).

The gene calls are TRBV15 and TRBJ2-7; 7 positions agree with TRBD1. This CDR3 has 12 amino acids. The germline V gene encodes CDR1 LNHNV and CDR2 YYDKDF (reference sequence). V gave up 3 bases and J gave up 6 bases; unmatched junction bases: 2. The CDR3 DNA is TGTGCCACCAGCAGCCGGGACAGCGAGCAGTACTTC. Residues: CATSSRDSEQYF.

The chain has TRBV24-1 and TRBJ2-5, with 8 bases matching TRBD1. The CDR3 has 16 amino acids. In germline, CDR1 is KGHDR, CDR2 SFDVKD. With V trimmed by 3 bases and J by 5 bases, 10 bases remained unmatched. CDR3 nucleotide sequence: TGTGCCACCAGTGATCCAGGGGGCGCGGGTCGGGAGACCCAGTACTTC. Translation: CATSDPGGAGRETQYF.

Written as DNA, the CDR3 is TGTGCCAGCAGTGGACAGGGTGGGACTGAAGCTTTCTTT. This encodes CASSGQGGTEAFF. J is TRBJ1-1 and V is TRBV2; TRBD1 matches 7 bases. The V gene end was trimmed by 4 bases and the J gene end by 5 bases; junction bases not matched to a gene: 4. The CDR3 extends over 13 amino acids. Germline V gene sequence: CDR1 SNHLY, CDR2 FYNNEI.

The gene calls are TRBV2 and TRBJ1-5, with a possible D match to TRBD1 (5 bases). Trimming left V 3 bases short and J 6 bases short, with 15 bases between. This CDR3 comprises 15 residues. CDR1 is SNHLY and CDR2 is FYNNEI in the germline V gene. This chain's CDR3 is CASSDAVGEGQPQHF. The CDR3, as DNA: TGTGCCAGCAGTGACGCGGTGGGGGAAGGTCAGCCCCAGCATTTT.

The V and J genes are TRBV2 and TRBJ2-2; D ambiguous. Trimming took off 3 bases at V and 0 bases at J, with 8 bases between the two ends. The CDR3 totals 15 residues. Germline assignment: CDR1 SNHLY and CDR2 FYNNEI. The CDR3 loop reads CASSDGIANTGELFF. CDR3 nucleotides: TGTGCCAGCAGTGACGGAATTGCGAACACCGGGGAGCTGTTTTTT.

In its sample, this clone was seen a few times. This sequence joins TRBV19 and TRBJ2-7; no reliable D call. The V end was cut by 7 bases, the J end by 5 bases, with 15 bases between. Germline loops: CDR1 LNHDA, CDR2 SQIVND (reference sequence). The CDR3 has 13 residues. The CDR3 DNA sequence: TGTGCCAGTAACCCGACGGGTAGGGACGAGCAGTACTTC. Protein: CASNPTGRDEQYF.

This clone was seen once. DNA of the CDR3: TGTGCCAGCAGTGAATTTAAGGGGTTCACTGAAGCTTTCTTT. Translation gives CASSEFKGFTEAFF. The chain is built from TRBV6-1 and TRBJ1-1, with TRBD1 as a possible D gene (5 bases). The V and J ends lost 2 bases and 4 bases respectively, with 11 bases between them. The length of the CDR3 is 14 residues. CDR1 is MNHNS, CDR2 SASEGT, per germline.

This clone occurred once. The CDR3 nucleotides are TGTGCCAGCAGACTCCAGGGAACGACTAGCTTCACCGGGGAGCTGTTTTTT. Its translation is CASRLQGTTSFTGELFF. The chain recombines TRBV27 with TRBJ2-2; TRBD2 agrees at 7 bases. Trimming cost V 6 bases and J 4 bases; bases outside gene matches: 14. This CDR3 region has 17 residues. Germline V gives CDR1 MNHEY, CDR2 SMNVEV (reference sequence).

CDR3: CASSDGGYNSPLHF. CDR3 nucleotide sequence: TGTGCCAGTAGTGACGGGGGATATAATTCACCCCTCCACTTT. The chain is built from TRBV19 and TRBJ1-6; possibly TRBD1 for D (5 bases). The V gene's germline CDR1 is LNHDA and CDR2 SQIVND (reference sequence). V was clipped by 5 bases and J by 4 bases, with 9 bases between them. The CDR3 runs to 14 residues.

J is TRBJ1-2 and V is TRBV25-1; D possibly corresponds to TRBD1 (5 bases). The CDR3 extends over 13 amino acids. Trimming took 2 bases from V and 4 from J, leaving 8 bases between them. Germline CDR1 MGHDK, CDR2 SYGVNS. In DNA, the CDR3 is TGTGCCAGCAGTGAAGCGACAGTCTATGGCTACACCTTC. It encodes CASSEATVYGYTF.

The V and J genes are TRBV6-6 and TRBJ2-1; D tentatively fits TRBD1 or TRBD2 (5 bases each). Germline loops: CDR1 MNHNY, CDR2 SVGAGI (reference sequence). Trimming took 5 bases from V and 6 from J, leaving 11 bases between them. The CDR3 is 13 amino acids. CDR3 protein: CASSPPGSNEQFF. CDR3 in DNA: TGTGCCAGCAGTCCCCCAGGGAGCAATGAGCAGTTCTTC.

The chain recombines TRBV2 with TRBJ2-1; 12 nucleotides line up with TRBD2. The CDR3 consists of 16 residues. The germline V gene encodes CDR1 SNHLY and CDR2 FYNNEI. Trimming removed 6 bases from V and 7 bases from J; junction bases left unmatched: 10. CDR3 sequence: CASRRLAGAQGNEQFF. The CDR3 nucleotides read TGTGCCAGCAGGAGACTAGCGGGGGCGCAGGGGAATGAGCAGTTCTTC.

This clone was seen once. The chain joins TRBV9 to TRBJ2-2; D not certain. The CDR3 is made up of 16 amino acids. V was shortened by 0 bases and J by 0 bases, with 9 bases between the two germline ends. Germline CDR1 reads SGDLS; CDR2 reads YYNGEE. The CDR3 DNA is TGTGCCAGCAGCGTAGAGGCGTACGCGAACACCGGGGAGCTGTTTTTT. This gives the protein CASSVEAYANTGELFF.

The chain carries TRBV6-6 and TRBJ2-1, with D hard to call. Trimming stripped 0 bases from V and 0 bases from J, with 3 bases between. Germline V gives CDR1 MNHNY, CDR2 SVGAGI (reference sequence). This CDR3 has 14 amino acids. The CDR3 protein is CASSYSSSYNEQFF. The DNA of the CDR3 is TGTGCCAGCAGTTACTCGAGCTCCTACAATGAGCAGTTCTTC.

With respect to this clone: An end of the junction does not agree with germline; a read error may underlie this. The chain employs TRBV3-1 (or the pseudogene TRBV3-2) and TRBJ1-1; the D gene is possibly TRBD1 (5 bases). CDR3 size: 14 residues. The germline gives CDR1 LGHDT, CDR2 YNNKEL (reference sequence). CDR3 sequence (DNA): TGTGCCAGCAGCCGACAGATTTCGAACACTGGAGCTTTCTTT. Translation: CASSRQISNTGAFF.

The V call is TRBV14, the J call TRBJ2-2, with D maybe TRBD1 (5 bases). There are 14 residues in the CDR3. The V and J ends lost 5 bases and 3 bases respectively, with 10 bases between them. CDR1 is SGHDN, CDR2 FVKESK, per germline. In nucleotides, the CDR3 is TGTGCCAGCAGCATCCGACAGTACACCGGGGAGCTGTTTTTT. It encodes CASSIRQYTGELFF.

The chain has TRBV19 and TRBJ2-3; D is perhaps TRBD1 or TRBD2 (5 bases each). The CDR3 has 15 amino acids. CDR1 and CDR2 (germline): LNHDA, SQIVND (reference sequence). Trimming pared 5 bases from V and 6 bases from J, leaving 18 bases between. Here the CDR3 DNA reads TGTGCCAGTAGTCCCTCCGGGACCAGAGGGGATACGCAGTATTTT. Translation: CASSPSGTRGDTQYF. The full variable domain, rest sourced from reference TRBV19 and TRBJ2-3, is DGGITQSPKYLFRKEGQNVTLSCEQNLNHDAMYWYRQDPGQGLRLIYYSQIVNDFQKGDIAEGYSVSREKKESFPLTVTSAQKNPTAFYLCASSPSGTRGDTQYFGPGTRLTVL.

The chain carries TRBV3-1 (or the pseudogene TRBV3-2) and TRBJ2-3; D is perhaps TRBD1 (5 bases). Germline V gives CDR1 LGHDT, CDR2 YNNKEL (reference sequence). This CDR3 comprises 15 residues. V lost 1 base to trimming and J lost 4 bases, with 12 bases between them. CDR3: CASSQVKGSADTQYF. Here the CDR3 DNA reads TGTGCCAGCAGCCAAGTAAAGGGGTCCGCAGATACGCAGTATTTT.

This clone was picked up one time. One end of the junction varies from germline; a read error may be responsible. The chain uses TRBV4-2 and TRBJ2-1; 14 bases align to TRBD2. The germline CDR1 and CDR2 sequences are LGHNA and YNFKEQ. The CDR3 contains 17 residues. The CDR3 loop reads CARSQPGTSGSPGEQFF. For the CDR3, the DNA is TGTGCCCGCAGCCAACCTGGGACTAGCGGGAGTCCGGGGGAGCAGTTCTTC.

The V gene is TRBV7-2, the J gene TRBJ1-2, with TRBD1 matching 7 bases. Germline V gene lookup returns CDR1 SGHTA and CDR2 FQGNSA. Trimming at V came to 5 bases and at J to 4 bases, leaving 4 bases not matched to a gene. This CDR3 comprises 13 residues. CDR3 bases: TGTGCCAGCAGCAACCGGGACAGCTATGGCTACACCTTC. Its protein is CASSNRDSYGYTF.